At least ten counts were recorded for the clone carrying this T cell receptor beta chain. This entry is derived from a study of T-cell memory formation after mild COVID-19. TCR alpha and TCR beta cDNA libraries carrying sample barcodes and UMIs were produced by 5'RACE using constant-segment primers. In TCRdb, the 5' RACE reads were re-called with MiXCR into one record per CDR3 protein. Here the sample spans about 27,000 distinct CDR3 sequences, about 16% being singletons. The CDR3 has 14 residues. Trimming pared 0 bases from V and 7 bases from J, leaving 13 bases between. Germline V gene data show CDR1 as SGDLS and CDR2 as YYNGEE.

The sequenced material came from PBMCs or a T cell subset sorted from them (not recorded which). The sequence came from an adult who had mild COVID-19 (a few samples of this study predate the infection). Cell type and time point are not known. The rearrangement joins TRBV9 to TRBJ1-1; no clear D. CDR3 sequence (DNA): TGTGCCAGCAGCGTAGAACCCACGACCGATGAAGCTTTCTTT. This gives the protein CASSVEPTTDEAFF.